This TCR beta chain was documented in a study of blood T cell repertoires in COVID-19. Study summary: Some COVID-19 samples were acute and others convalescent; all came from the United States, Italy and Spain.

The repertoire was sequenced with immunoSEQ multiplex PCR; TCRdb's copy has only in-frame clones and lacks some. The table lists approximately 390,000 clones, around nine tenths of them singletons. Allocation to cohorts depended on clinical history reported by the participants. Symptom resolution, clearance, or two negative PCRs marked the recovered donors of Cohort 3. The junction had 8 bases not matched to a gene; V was cut back by 4 bases and J by 4 bases. This CDR3 contains 15 residues. Germline loops: CDR1 SGHKS, CDR2 YYEKEE (reference sequence). The chain links TRBV5-5 to TRBJ1-5, with TRBD1 matching over 7 bases. The sequence came from a woman between 45 and 65 years old who had recovered from COVID-19. Sequencing used PBMCs or T cells enriched from blood (not recorded which). The CDR3 protein is CASSTLGGGNQPQHF. DNA for the CDR3: TGTGCCAGCAGCACCTTAGGGGGCGGGAATCAGCCCCAGCATTTT.